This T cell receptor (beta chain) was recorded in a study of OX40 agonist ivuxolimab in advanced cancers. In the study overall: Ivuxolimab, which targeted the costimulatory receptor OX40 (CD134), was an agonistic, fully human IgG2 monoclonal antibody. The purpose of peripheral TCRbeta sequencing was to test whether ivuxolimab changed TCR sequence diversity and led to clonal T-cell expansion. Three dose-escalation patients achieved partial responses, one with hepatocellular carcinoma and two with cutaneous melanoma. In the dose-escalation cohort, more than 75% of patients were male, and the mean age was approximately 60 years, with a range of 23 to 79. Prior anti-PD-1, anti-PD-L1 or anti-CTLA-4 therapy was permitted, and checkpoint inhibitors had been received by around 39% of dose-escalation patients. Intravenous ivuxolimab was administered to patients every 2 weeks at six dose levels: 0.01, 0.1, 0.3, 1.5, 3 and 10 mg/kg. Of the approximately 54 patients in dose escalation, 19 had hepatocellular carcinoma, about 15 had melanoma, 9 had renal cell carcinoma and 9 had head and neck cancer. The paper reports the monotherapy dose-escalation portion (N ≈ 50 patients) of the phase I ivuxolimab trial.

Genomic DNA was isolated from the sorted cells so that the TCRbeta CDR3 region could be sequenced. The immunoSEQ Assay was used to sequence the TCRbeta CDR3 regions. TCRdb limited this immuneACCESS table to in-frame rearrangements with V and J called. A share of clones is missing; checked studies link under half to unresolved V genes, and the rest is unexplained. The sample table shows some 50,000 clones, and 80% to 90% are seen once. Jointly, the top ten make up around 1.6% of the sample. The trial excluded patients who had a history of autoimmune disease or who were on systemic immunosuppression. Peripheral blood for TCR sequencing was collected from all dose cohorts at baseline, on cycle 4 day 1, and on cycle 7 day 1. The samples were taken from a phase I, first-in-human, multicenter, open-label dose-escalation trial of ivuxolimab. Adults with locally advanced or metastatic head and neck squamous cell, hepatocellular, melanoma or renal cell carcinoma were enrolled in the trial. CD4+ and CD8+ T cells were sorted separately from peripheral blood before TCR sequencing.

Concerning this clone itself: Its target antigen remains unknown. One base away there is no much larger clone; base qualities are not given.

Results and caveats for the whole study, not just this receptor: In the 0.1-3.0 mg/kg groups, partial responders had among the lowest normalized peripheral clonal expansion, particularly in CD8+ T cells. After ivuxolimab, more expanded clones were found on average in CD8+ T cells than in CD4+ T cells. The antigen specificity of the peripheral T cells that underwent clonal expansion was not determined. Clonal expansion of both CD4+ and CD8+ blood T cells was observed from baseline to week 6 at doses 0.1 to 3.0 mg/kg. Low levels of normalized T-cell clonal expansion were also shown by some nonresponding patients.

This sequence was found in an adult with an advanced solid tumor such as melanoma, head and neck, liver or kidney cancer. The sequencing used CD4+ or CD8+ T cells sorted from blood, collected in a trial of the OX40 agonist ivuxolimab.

The CDR3 protein: CASSVQGAGYEQYF. In nucleotide form, the sequence is TGTGCCAGTAGTGTGCAGGGGGCAGGCTACGAGCAGTACTTC. The chain couples TRBV19 to TRBJ2-7, with TRBD1 matching 8 junction bases. From the cysteine up to the phenylalanine, the CDR3 has a length of 14 residues. The only DNA kept is the CDR3, 42 bases in frame from the first base. V is trimmed back by 5 bases and J by 3 bases, and the junction contains 6 bases that no gene match accounts for. Reading the germline V gene (reference sequence) gives CDR1 LNHDA and CDR2 SQIVND.